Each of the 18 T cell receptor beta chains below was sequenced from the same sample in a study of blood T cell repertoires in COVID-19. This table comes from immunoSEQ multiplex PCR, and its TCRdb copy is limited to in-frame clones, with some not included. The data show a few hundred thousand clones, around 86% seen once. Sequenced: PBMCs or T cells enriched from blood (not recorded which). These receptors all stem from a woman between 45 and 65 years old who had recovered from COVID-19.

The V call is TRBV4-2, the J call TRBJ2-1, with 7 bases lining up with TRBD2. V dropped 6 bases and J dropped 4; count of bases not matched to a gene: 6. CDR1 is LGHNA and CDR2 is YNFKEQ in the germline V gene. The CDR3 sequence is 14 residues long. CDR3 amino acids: CASRGLELYNEQFF. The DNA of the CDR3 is TGTGCCAGCAGAGGACTAGAACTTTACAATGAGCAGTTCTTC.

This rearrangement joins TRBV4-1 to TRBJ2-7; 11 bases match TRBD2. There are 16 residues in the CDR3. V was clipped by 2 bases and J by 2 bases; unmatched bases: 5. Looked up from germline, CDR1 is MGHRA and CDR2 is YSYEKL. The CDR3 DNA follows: TGCGCCAGCAGCCAACGGGGGACTAGCGGAACCTACGAGCAGTACTTC. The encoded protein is CASSQRGTSGTYEQYF.

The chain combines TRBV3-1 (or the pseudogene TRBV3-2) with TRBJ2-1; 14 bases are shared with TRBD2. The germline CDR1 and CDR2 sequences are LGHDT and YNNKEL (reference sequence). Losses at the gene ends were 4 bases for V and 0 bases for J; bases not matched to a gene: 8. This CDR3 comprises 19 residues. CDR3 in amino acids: CASSPFWTSGRRSYNEQFF. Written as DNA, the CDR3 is TGTGCCAGCAGCCCCTTCTGGACTAGCGGGAGGCGCTCCTACAATGAGCAGTTCTTC.

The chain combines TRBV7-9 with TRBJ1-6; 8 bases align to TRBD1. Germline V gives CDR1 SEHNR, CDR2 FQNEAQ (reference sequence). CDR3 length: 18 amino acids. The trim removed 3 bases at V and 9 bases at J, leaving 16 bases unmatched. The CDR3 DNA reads TGTGCCAGCAGCTTTACGGGCCGAACCGGGACAGGCATTTCACCCCTCCACTTT. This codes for CASSFTGRTGTGISPLHF.

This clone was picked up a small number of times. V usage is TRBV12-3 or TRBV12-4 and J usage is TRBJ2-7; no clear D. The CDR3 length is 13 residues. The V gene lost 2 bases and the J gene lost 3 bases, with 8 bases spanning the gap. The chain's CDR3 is CASSLSRNYEQYF. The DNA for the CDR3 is TGTGCCAGCAGTTTATCGCGAAACTACGAGCAGTACTTC.

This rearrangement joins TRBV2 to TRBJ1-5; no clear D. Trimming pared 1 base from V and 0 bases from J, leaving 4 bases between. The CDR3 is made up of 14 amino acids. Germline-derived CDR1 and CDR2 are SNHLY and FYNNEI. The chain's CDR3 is CASSEGDSNQPQHF. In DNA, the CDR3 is TGTGCCAGCAGTGAAGGAGATAGCAATCAGCCCCAGCATTTT.

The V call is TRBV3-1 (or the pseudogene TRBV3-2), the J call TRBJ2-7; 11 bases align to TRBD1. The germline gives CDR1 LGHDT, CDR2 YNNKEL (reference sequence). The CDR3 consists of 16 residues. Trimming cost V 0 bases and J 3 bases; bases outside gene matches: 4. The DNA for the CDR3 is TGTGCCAGCAGCCAAGATTGGACAGGGGGCTTCTACGAGCAGTACTTC. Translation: CASSQDWTGGFYEQYF.

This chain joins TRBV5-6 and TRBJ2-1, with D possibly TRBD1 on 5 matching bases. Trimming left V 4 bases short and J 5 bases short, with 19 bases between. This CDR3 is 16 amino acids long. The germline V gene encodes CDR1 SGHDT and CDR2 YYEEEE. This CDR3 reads CASSGGLGLMNNEQFF. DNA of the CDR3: TGTGCCAGCAGCGGTGGGTTGGGGCTAATGAACAATGAGCAGTTCTTC.

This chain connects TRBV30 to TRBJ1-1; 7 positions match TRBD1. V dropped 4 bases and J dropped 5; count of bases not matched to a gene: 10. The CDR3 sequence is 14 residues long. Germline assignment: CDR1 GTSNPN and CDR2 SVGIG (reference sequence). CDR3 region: CAWKVPGGFTEAFF. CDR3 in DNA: TGTGCCTGGAAGGTTCCAGGGGGGTTTACTGAAGCTTTCTTT.

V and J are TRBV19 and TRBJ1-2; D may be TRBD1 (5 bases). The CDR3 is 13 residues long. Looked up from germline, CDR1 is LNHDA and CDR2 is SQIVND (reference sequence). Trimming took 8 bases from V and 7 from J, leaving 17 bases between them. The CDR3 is CASSQNRPAGYTF. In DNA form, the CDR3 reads TGTGCCAGTTCTCAGAACAGGCCAGCTGGCTACACCTTC. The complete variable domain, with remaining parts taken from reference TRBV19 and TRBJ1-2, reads DGGITQSPKYLFRKEGQNVTLSCEQNLNHDAMYWYRQDPGQGLRLIYYSQIVNDFQKGDIAEGYSVSREKKESFPLTVTSAQKNPTAFYLCASSQNRPAGYTFGSGTRLTVV.

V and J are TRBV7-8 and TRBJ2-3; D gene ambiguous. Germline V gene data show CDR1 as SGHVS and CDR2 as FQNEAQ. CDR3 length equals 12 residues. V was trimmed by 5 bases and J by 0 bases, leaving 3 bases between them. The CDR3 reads CASSISTDTQYF. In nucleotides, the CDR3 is TGTGCCAGCAGCATAAGCACAGATACGCAGTATTTT.

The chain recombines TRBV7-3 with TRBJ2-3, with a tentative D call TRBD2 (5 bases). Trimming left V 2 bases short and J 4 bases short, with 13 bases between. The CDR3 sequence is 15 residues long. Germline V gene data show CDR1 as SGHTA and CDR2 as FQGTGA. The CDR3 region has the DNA TGTGCCAGCAGCTTAGGTGGGAGCGGAGCAGATACGCAGTATTTT. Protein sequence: CASSLGGSGADTQYF.

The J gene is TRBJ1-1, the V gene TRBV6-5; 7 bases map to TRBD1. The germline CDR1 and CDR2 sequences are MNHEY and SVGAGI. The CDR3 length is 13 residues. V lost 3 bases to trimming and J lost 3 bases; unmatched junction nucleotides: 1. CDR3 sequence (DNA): TGTGCCAGCAGTTATGACAGGGACACTGAAGCTTTCTTT. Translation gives CASSYDRDTEAFF.

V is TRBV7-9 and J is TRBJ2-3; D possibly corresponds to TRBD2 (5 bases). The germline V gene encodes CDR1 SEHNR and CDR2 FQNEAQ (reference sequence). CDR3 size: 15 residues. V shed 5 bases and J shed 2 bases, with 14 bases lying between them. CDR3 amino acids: CASSVLGSVTDTQYF. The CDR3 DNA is TGTGCCAGCAGCGTTCTGGGGAGCGTCACAGATACGCAGTATTTT.

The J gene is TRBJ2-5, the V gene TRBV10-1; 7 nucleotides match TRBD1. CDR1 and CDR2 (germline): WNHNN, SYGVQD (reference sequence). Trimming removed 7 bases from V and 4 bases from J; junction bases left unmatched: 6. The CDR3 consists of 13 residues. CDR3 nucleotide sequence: TGCGCCAGCACCCCTCGACAGGGAGAGACCCAGTACTTC. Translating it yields CASTPRQGETQYF.

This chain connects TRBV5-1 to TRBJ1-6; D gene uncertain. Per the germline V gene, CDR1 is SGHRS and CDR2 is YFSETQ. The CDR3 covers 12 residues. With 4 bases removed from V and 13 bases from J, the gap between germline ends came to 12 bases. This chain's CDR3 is CASSPGVAPLHF. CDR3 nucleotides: TGCGCCAGCAGCCCTGGAGTTGCCCCCCTCCACTTT.

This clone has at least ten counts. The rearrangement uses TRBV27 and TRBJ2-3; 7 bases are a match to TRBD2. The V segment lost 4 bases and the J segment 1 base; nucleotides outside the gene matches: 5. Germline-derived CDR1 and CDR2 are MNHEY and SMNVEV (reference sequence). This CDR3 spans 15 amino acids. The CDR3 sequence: CASSSGLVGTDTQYF. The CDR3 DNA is TGTGCCAGCAGTTCAGGACTAGTTGGCACAGATACGCAGTATTTT.

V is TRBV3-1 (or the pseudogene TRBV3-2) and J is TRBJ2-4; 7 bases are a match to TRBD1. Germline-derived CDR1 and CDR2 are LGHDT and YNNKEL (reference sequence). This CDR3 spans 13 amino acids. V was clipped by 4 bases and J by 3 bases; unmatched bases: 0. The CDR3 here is CASSPGGKNIQYF. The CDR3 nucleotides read TGTGCCAGCAGCCCAGGGGGCAAAAACATTCAGTACTTC.